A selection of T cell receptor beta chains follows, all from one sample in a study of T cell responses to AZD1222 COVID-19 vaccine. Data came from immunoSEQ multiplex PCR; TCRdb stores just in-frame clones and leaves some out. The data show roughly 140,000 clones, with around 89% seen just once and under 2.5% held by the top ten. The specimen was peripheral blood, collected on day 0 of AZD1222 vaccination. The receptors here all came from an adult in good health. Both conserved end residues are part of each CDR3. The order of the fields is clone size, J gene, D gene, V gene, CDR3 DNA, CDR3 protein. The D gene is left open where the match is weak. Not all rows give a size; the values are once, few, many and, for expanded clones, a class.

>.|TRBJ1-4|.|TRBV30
TGTGCCTGGACACTGGAGCAGAATGAAAAACTGTTTTTT
CAWTLEQNEKLFF
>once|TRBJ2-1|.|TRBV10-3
TGTGCCACCTTCCCCGGGAATTCGGACAATGAGCAGTTCTTC
CATFPGNSDNEQFF
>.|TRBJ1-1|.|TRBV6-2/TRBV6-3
TGTGCCAGCAGCGTTCAACAAGGGTATGATACTGAAGCTTTCTTT
CASSVQQGYDTEAFF
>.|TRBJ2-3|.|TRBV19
TGTGCCAGTAGTCCATCGAGACGAGACACAGATACGCAGTATTTT
CASSPSRRDTDTQYF
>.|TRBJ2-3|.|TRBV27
TGTGCCAGCAGTTTGATCGGGAGTTGGGATACGCAGTATTTT
CASSLIGSWDTQYF
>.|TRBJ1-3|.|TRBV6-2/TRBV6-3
TGTGCCAGCAGCCCTACCGACGGCGCTTCTGGAAACACCATATATTTT
CASSPTDGASGNTIYF
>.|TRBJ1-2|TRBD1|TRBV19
TGTGCCAGTAGGGACAGGGGTAAAGGCTACACCTTC
CASRDRGKGYTF
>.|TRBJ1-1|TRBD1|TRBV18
TGTGCCAGCTCACCGGACAGGGGTGACACTGAAGCTTTCTTT
CASSPDRGDTEAFF
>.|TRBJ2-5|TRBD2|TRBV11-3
TGTGCCAGCAGCTTAGACCCGGGACTAGCGGTAAAAGGGCAAGAGACCCAGTACTTC
CASSLDPGLAVKGQETQYF
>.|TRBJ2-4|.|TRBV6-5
TGTGCCAGCAGTTCGTTTGGAGCGCCCAAAAACATTCAGTACTTC
CASSSFGAPKNIQYF
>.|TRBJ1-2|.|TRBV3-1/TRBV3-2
TGTGCCAGCAGCCAAGATATGCGGCAGGGTGGCTACACCTTC
CASSQDMRQGGYTF
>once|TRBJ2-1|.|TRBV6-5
TGTGCCAGCAGTTACGGGAGTATCACCTACAATGAGCAGTTCTTC
CASSYGSITYNEQFF
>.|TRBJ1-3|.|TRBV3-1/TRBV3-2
TGTGCCAGCAGCCAAGTCTCCCAAATAGGAAACACCATATATTTT
CASSQVSQIGNTIYF
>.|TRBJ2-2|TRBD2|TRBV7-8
TGTGCCAGCAGCTTAGTGGGACTAGGATCCGGGGAGCTGTTTTTT
CASSLVGLGSGELFF
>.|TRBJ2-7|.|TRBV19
TGTGCCAGTAGTAGAAATAAATTCGAGCAGTACTTC
CASSRNKFEQYF
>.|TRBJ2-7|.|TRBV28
TGTGCCAGCAGTCCGGATCCCGCAACCTACGAGCAGTACTTC
CASSPDPATYEQYF
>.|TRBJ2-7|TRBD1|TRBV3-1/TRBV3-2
TGTGCCAGCAGCCAAGGGGTAGGGGACAGCCCCTACGAGCAGTACTTC
CASSQGVGDSPYEQYF
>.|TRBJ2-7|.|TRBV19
TGTGCCCCAGAAGGGAGGTACGAGCAGTACTTC
CAPEGRYEQYF
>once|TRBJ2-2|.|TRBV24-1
TGTGCCACCAGTGATGTAGCGCAGGGGAGAAACACCGGGGAGCTGTTTTTT
CATSDVAQGRNTGELFF
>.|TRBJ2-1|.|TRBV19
TGTGCCACTAGCACTACCCACAATGAGCAGTTCTTC
CATSTTHNEQFF
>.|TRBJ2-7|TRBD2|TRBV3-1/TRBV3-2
TGTGCCAGCAGCTCTAGAGGACTAGCGGGTGGCTACGAGCAGTACTTC
CASSSRGLAGGYEQYF
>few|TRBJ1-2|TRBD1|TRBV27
TGTGCCAGCAGTTTAGGGACAGGGGGGCTTTCTGGCTACACCTTC
CASSLGTGGLSGYTF
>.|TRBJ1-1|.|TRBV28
TGTGCCAGCAGTCCCCCAGGGGACACTGAAGCTTTCTTT
CASSPPGDTEAFF
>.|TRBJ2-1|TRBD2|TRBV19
TGTGCCTCAGCGGGGGGACTAGCGGGAGGGAGATACAATGAGCAGTTCTTC
CASAGGLAGGRYNEQFF
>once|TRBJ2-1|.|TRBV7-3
TGTGCCAGCAGCCCCTTGGGGGAAGGCTCCTACAATGAGCAGTTCTTC
CASSPLGEGSYNEQFF
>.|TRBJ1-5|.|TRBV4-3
TGCGCCAGCAGCCAAGGACAGCTTAATCAGCCCCAGCATTTT
CASSQGQLNQPQHF
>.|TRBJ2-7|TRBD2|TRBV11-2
TGTGCCAGCAGCTTAGCCTCCGGGACTAGTTGGCAGCACGAGCAGTACTTC
CASSLASGTSWQHEQYF
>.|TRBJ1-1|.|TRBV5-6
TGTGCCAGCAGCTTATTAGGGGGTTACACTGAAGCTTTCTTT
CASSLLGGYTEAFF
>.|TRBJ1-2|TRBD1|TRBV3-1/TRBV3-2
TGTGCCAGCAGCCCCTGGACAGGGAAGTCGTCCTATGGCTACACCTTC
CASSPWTGKSSYGYTF
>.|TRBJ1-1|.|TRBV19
TGTGCCAGTAGTCCCCTTTTTAGGGGCACTGAAGCTTTCTTT
CASSPLFRGTEAFF
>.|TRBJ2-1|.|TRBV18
TGTGCCAGCTCACGAATAGCGGGACAGGAAGGTAATGAGCAGTTCTTC
CASSRIAGQEGNEQFF
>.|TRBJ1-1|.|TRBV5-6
TGTGCCAGCAGCTTTCAACAGACATCGAAAGCTTTCTTT
CASSFQQTSKAFF
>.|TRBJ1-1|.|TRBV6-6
TGTGCCAGCACCTCCCAGGTCACTGAAGCTTTCTTT
CASTSQVTEAFF
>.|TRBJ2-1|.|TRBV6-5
TGTGCCAGCAGTTCCTTAGGTGAGCAGTTCTTC
CASSSLGEQFF
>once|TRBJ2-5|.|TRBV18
TGTGCCAGCTCACGTTTGGAGACCCAGTACTTC
CASSRLETQYF
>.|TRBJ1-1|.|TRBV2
TGTGCCAGCAGGGACGGCGCTGAAGCTTTCTTT
CASRDGAEAFF
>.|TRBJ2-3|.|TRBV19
TGTGCCAGTAGTGTGCCTAGTCCTAGGACAGATACGCAGTATTTT
CASSVPSPRTDTQYF
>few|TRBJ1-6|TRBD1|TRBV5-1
TGCGCCAGCAGCTCAGGCGGACAGGATAATTCACCCCTCCACTTT
CASSSGGQDNSPLHF
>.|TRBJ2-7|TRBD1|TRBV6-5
TGTGCCAGCCGCCAAACAGGGGAACGCGAGCAGTACTTC
CASRQTGEREQYF
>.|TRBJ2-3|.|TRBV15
TGTGCCACCAGCAGAGTTTACAGGAGCACAGATACGCAGTATTTT
CATSRVYRSTDTQYF
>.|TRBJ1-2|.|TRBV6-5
TGTGCCAGCAGTCCAGTGCAAGCTAACTATGGCTACACCTTC
CASSPVQANYGYTF
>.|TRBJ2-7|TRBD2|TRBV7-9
TGTGCCAGCAGCCCCAGAACCGGACTAGCGGGAGAATCCGAGCAGTACTTC
CASSPRTGLAGESEQYF
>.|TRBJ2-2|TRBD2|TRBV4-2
TGTGCCAGCAGCCCCTGGACTAGCGGGAGTGGGCACACCGGGGAGCTGTTTTTT
CASSPWTSGSGHTGELFF
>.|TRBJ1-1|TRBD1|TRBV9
TGTGCCAGCAGCGTCGTGGCAGGGACAGCTGAAGCTTTCTTT
CASSVVAGTAEAFF
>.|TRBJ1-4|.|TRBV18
TGTGCCAGCTCTGCAGGGACTAATGAAAAACTGTTTTTT
CASSAGTNEKLFF
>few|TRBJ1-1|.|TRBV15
TGTGCCACCAGCGCCCAGGGGAGGGGCACTGAAGCTTTCTTT
CATSAQGRGTEAFF
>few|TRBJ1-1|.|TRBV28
TGTGCCAGCAGTCCCCCGGGGCAGCTGTTCACGTCCCCTTTCTTT
CASSPPGQLFTSPFF
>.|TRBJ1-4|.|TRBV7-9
TGTGCCAGCAGCTCGAGCCCGAGAAAACTGTTTTTT
CASSSSPRKLFF
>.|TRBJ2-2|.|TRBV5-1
TGCGCCAGCAGCTTAGGGACGGACCCCGGGGAGCTGTTTTTT
CASSLGTDPGELFF
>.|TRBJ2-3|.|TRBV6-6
TGTGCCAGCAGTTTGCGAGCGGGCACAGATACGCAGTATTTT
CASSLRAGTDTQYF
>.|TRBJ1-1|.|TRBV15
TGTGCCACCAGCAGAGGAGGGGTCCTCCGGGTCCAAGCTTTCTTT
CATSRGGVLRVQAFF
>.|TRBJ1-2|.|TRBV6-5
TGTGCCAGCAGTACCCCCGGGACGCATTATGGCTACACCTTC
CASSTPGTHYGYTF